A single sample gave rise to the 21 T cell receptor beta chains below, sequenced in a study of blood T cell repertoires in COVID-19. Libraries were prepared by immunoSEQ multiplex PCR; TCRdb keeps only in-frame clonotypes and omits some of them. This sample has 25,000 to 35,000 clones, with 72% found just once. The specimen sequenced was peripheral blood. The source is a boy aged 2 to 9 with active or convalescent COVID-19.

The chain links TRBV30 to TRBJ2-1; TRBD1 matches at 7 bases. V shed 5 bases and J 7 bases; nucleotides not matched to a gene: 5. The CDR3 consists of 12 residues. CDR1 GTSNPN and CDR2 SVGIG come from the germline V gene (reference sequence). CDR3 sequence (DNA): TGTGCCTGGGAGACAGGGCGGAATGAGCAGTTCTTC. Translation: CAWETGRNEQFF.

This rearrangement joins TRBV5-5 to TRBJ1-2; 7 bases align to TRBD1. The length of the CDR3 is 13 residues. Germline V gene sequence: CDR1 SGHKS, CDR2 YYEKEE (reference sequence). Trimming cost V 4 bases and J 8 bases; bases outside gene matches: 8. CDR3 protein: CASSKTGEGGYTF. The DNA of the CDR3 is TGTGCCAGCAGCAAAACAGGGGAAGGAGGCTACACCTTC. Together with reference TRBV5-5 and TRBJ1-2, the CDR3 gives the full variable domain: DAGVTQSPTHLIKTRGQQVTLRCSPISGHKSVSWYQQVLGQGPQFIFQYYEKEERGRGNFPDRFSARQFPNYSSELNVNALLLGDSALYLCASSKTGEGGYTFGSGTRLTVV.

This clone was seen a single time. V and J are TRBV6-1 and TRBJ1-2; D remains unclear. The length of the CDR3 is 16 residues. The germline V gene encodes CDR1 MNHNS and CDR2 SASEGT. V shed 3 bases and J shed 5 bases, with 19 bases lying between them. This CDR3 is CASSDGRPLYLYGYTF. For the CDR3, the DNA is TGTGCCAGCAGTGATGGCAGGCCCCTTTATCTTTATGGCTACACCTTC.

The V gene is TRBV30, the J gene TRBJ2-7; maybe TRBD2 (5 bases). The CDR3 covers 12 residues. V lost 0 bases, J lost 3 bases, and 6 bases lay in between. In germline, CDR1 is GTSNPN, CDR2 SVGIG (reference sequence). The CDR3 loop is CAWSVTSYEQYF. The CDR3 bases are TGTGCCTGGAGTGTCACTAGCTACGAGCAGTACTTC.

The V call is TRBV7-6, the J call TRBJ1-2; maybe TRBD1 (5 bases). V gave up 1 base and J gave up 8 bases, with 11 bases separating them. The CDR3 extends over 13 amino acids. Germline V gene lookup returns CDR1 SGHVS and CDR2 FNYEAQ. The CDR3 nucleotides are TGTGCCAGCAGCTTAGGGACACGAGAGGGCTACACCTTC. It encodes CASSLGTREGYTF.

J is TRBJ2-5 and V is TRBV15; 8 bases agree with TRBD1. The CDR3 loop spans 14 amino acids. CDR1 is LNHNV and CDR2 is YYDKDF in the germline V gene (reference sequence). V shed 1 base, J shed 4 bases, and the junction held 2 bases outside the gene matches. CDR3 sequence reads: CATSRAGGGETQYF. DNA of the CDR3: TGTGCCACCAGCAGAGCAGGGGGCGGAGAGACCCAGTACTTC.

This rearrangement joins TRBV6-5 to TRBJ2-1; D is possibly TRBD1 (6 bases). Germline-derived CDR1 and CDR2 are MNHEY and SVGAGI. V shed 5 bases and J shed 15 bases, with 23 bases lying between them. The CDR3 consists of 14 residues. The CDR3 bases are TGTGCCAGCAGTACAGGGTTCGTCAACAATATGCGGTTCTTC. Protein: CASSTGFVNNMRFF.

The chain couples TRBV6-5 to TRBJ2-7; tentatively, D is TRBD2 (6 bases). With 0 bases removed from V and 4 bases from J, the gap between germline ends came to 13 bases. Germline-derived CDR1 and CDR2 are MNHEY and SVGAGI. The CDR3 runs to 15 residues. The CDR3 reads CASSYSTGSGYEQYF. The CDR3 nucleotides read TGTGCCAGCAGTTACTCGACCGGGAGCGGGTACGAGCAGTACTTC.

This sequence joins TRBV25-1 and TRBJ2-2; D possibly corresponds to TRBD2 (6 bases). Germline CDR1 MGHDK, CDR2 SYGVNS. This CDR3 is 13 amino acids long. V was trimmed by 8 bases and J by 5 bases, leaving 12 bases between them. This CDR3 is CASLWGLTGELFF. CDR3 nucleotide sequence: TGTGCCAGCCTATGGGGACTGACCGGGGAGCTGTTTTTT. Looking up the rest from reference TRBV25-1 and TRBJ2-2 gives the full variable domain: EADIYQTPRYLVIGTGKKITLECSQTMGHDKMYWYQQDPGMELHLIHYSYGVNSTEKGDLSSESTVSRIRTEHFPLTLESARPSHTSQYLCASLWGLTGELFFGEGSRLTVL.

The table lists this clone with a few counts. The rearrangement uses TRBV11-2 and TRBJ1-6; D may be TRBD1 (6 bases). The CDR3 extends over 15 amino acids. Germline CDR1 and CDR2: SGHAT and FQNNGV. The ends were cut back, 1 base at V and 12 bases at J, with 16 bases in the middle. The CDR3 sequence is CASSLGIQGPVPLHF. The CDR3 DNA reads as TGTGCCAGCAGCTTAGGGATACAGGGTCCCGTACCCCTCCACTTT. The full variable domain, its missing parts supplied by reference TRBV11-2 and TRBJ1-6, is EAGVAQSPRYKIIEKRQSVAFWCNPISGHATLYWYQQILGQGPKLLIQFQNNGVVDDSQLPKDRFSAERLKGVDSTLKIQPAKLEDSAVYLCASSLGIQGPVPLHFGNGTRLTVT.

This clone has a handful of counts. The chain couples TRBV7-9 to TRBJ1-1, with 7 bases matching TRBD1. V lost 4 bases and J lost 1; bases outside the gene matches: 6. This CDR3 spans 15 amino acids. Per the germline V gene, CDR1 is SEHNR and CDR2 is FQNEAQ (reference sequence). CDR3 residues: CASSSGGRGNTEAFF. The CDR3 bases are TGTGCCAGCAGCTCAGGGGGTCGAGGGAACACTGAAGCTTTCTTT.

This clone was seen many times. The chain combines TRBV30 with TRBJ1-5; D possibly corresponds to TRBD1 (6 bases). Germline V gene sequence: CDR1 GTSNPN, CDR2 SVGIG (reference sequence). V gave up 0 bases and J gave up 6 bases, with 18 bases separating them. This CDR3 is 16 amino acids long. The CDR3 region has the DNA TGTGCCTGGAGTGTACGTGGCAGGGGCTATAGTCAGCCCCAGCATTTT. It encodes CAWSVRGRGYSQPQHF.

This chain uses TRBV5-5 with TRBJ2-3; D is possibly TRBD1 (6 bases). CDR1 and CDR2 from the germline V gene are SGHKS and YYEKEE (reference sequence). The V end lost 8 bases, the J end lost 0 bases, and 10 bases lay between the germline ends. There are 13 residues in the CDR3. CDR3 DNA: TGTGCCAGTCCGGGACATAGCACAGATACGCAGTATTTT. It encodes CASPGHSTDTQYF.

This chain links TRBV4-2 with TRBJ2-2; D is unclear. CDR3 size: 15 residues. Germline V CDR1 and CDR2: LGHNA, YNFKEQ. V was trimmed by 1 base and J by 1 base, leaving 7 bases between them. CDR3 loop: CASSQAAGNTGELFF. In DNA, the CDR3 is TGTGCCAGCAGCCAAGCCGCAGGGAACACCGGGGAGCTGTTTTTT.

The chain is built from TRBV28 and TRBJ2-5; the D gene is possibly TRBD2 (5 bases). Germline V gene data show CDR1 as MDHEN and CDR2 as SYDVKM. The CDR3 covers 15 residues. V dropped 7 bases and J dropped 3 bases, with 18 bases sitting between them. The CDR3 sequence is CASTLRTDSEETQYF. The CDR3 nucleotides are TGTGCCAGCACCCTTCGGACGGATAGCGAAGAGACCCAGTACTTC.

V is TRBV7-2 and J is TRBJ1-2; D is ambiguous. V dropped 5 bases and J dropped 5 bases, with 12 bases sitting between them. The germline V gene encodes CDR1 SGHTA and CDR2 FQGNSA. The CDR3 loop spans 13 amino acids. The CDR3 reads CASSRKLNYGYTF. The CDR3 nucleotides are TGTGCCAGCAGCAGAAAGCTCAATTATGGCTACACCTTC.

This chain connects TRBV28 to TRBJ2-5, with D unresolved. CDR3 length: 13 amino acids. V was trimmed by 3 bases and J by 13 bases, leaving 18 bases between them. Germline values: CDR1 MDHEN, CDR2 SYDVKM. CDR3 loop: CASSFWAATIPYF. CDR3 nucleotide sequence: TGTGCCAGCAGTTTTTGGGCAGCCACAATCCCGTACTTC.

The sample holds a few counts of this clone. This chain uses TRBV25-1 with TRBJ2-5, with 9 positions matching TRBD2. The CDR3 covers 15 residues. J gave up 4 bases and V 1 base, and 4 bases lay outside the gene matches. Germline V lookup: CDR1 MGHDK, CDR2 SYGVNS. CDR3 loop: CASSESFSGRETQYF. The CDR3 DNA follows: TGTGCCAGCAGTGAATCGTTTAGCGGGAGAGAGACCCAGTACTTC. Full variable domain (remainder filled in from reference TRBV25-1 and TRBJ2-5): EADIYQTPRYLVIGTGKKITLECSQTMGHDKMYWYQQDPGMELHLIHYSYGVNSTEKGDLSSESTVSRIRTEHFPLTLESARPSHTSQYLCASSESFSGRETQYFGPGTRLLVL.

This clone came up a few times. The J gene is TRBJ2-2, the V gene TRBV5-4, with 8 bases aligning to TRBD2. There are 15 residues in the CDR3. V was pared by 7 bases and J by 5 bases, with 10 bases of the junction left unmatched. Per germline, CDR1 SGHNT and CDR2 YYREEE (reference sequence). CDR3 sequence: CASHKGGLVTGELFF. The DNA for the CDR3 is TGTGCCAGCCACAAAGGGGGACTAGTGACCGGGGAGCTGTTTTTT. The whole variable domain, filled in from reference TRBV5-4 and TRBJ2-2, reads ETGVTQSPTHLIKTRGQQVTLRCSSQSGHNTVSWYQQALGQGPQFIFQYYREEENGRGNFPPRFSGLQFPNYSSELNVNALELDDSALYLCASHKGGLVTGELFFGEGSRLTVL.

V and J are TRBV27 and TRBJ2-1; TRBD2 matches 11 bases. The CDR3 runs 16 residues. Germline trimming cut 2 bases from V and 6 bases from J; bases unmatched to any gene: 6. Germline V CDR1 and CDR2: MNHEY, SMNVEV (reference sequence). This CDR3 reads CASSLGLAGGRNEQFF. The CDR3 DNA reads as TGTGCCAGCAGTTTAGGGCTAGCGGGGGGTCGCAATGAGCAGTTCTTC.

This clone was seen a single time. CDR3 nucleotide sequence: TGTGCCAGCAGCCCGACTACTTTCGTCACGGGACTTTCTAGCACAGATACGCAGTATTTT. Its translation: CASSPTTFVTGLSSTDTQYF. J is TRBJ2-3 and V is TRBV3-1 (or the pseudogene TRBV3-2); TRBD2 might be the D (6 bases). The CDR3 is made up of 20 amino acids. CDR1 LGHDT and CDR2 YNNKEL come from the germline V gene (reference sequence). V lost 4 bases and J 0 bases, leaving 26 bases between the germline ends.